One sample yielded the 16 T cell receptor beta chains listed below, sequenced in a study of post-analysis software for immune sequencing data. Carried by the TCR beta cDNA libraries were unique molecular identifiers. One entry per CDR3 protein, called by TCRdb with MiXCR from the PCR reads. This table has about 800,000 distinct CDR3 sequences, roughly 27% appearing once. These receptors have no identified antigens. The study, taken as a whole, reports: Patients used about 5 TRBV segments, including TRBV5-6, TRBV5-1 and TRBV20-1, more often than controls.

The sample was blood. These receptors were taken from a girl aged 10 to 17 with multiple sclerosis.

Only a few counts were recorded for this clonotype. The V gene is TRBV4-1, the J gene TRBJ1-2; 8 bases are shared with TRBD1. The CDR3 consists of 13 residues. CDR1 and CDR2 (germline): MGHRA, YSYEKL. V trimming: 6 bases; J trimming: 4 bases; junction bases outside the gene matches: 4. The CDR3 region has the DNA TGCGCCAGCAGAGACAGGGGAATCTATGGCTACACCTTC. It encodes CASRDRGIYGYTF.

The CDR3 here is CASSKENGASGYEQYF. Here the CDR3 DNA reads TGTGCCAGCAGCAAAGAGAATGGGGCTTCGGGGTACGAGCAGTACTTC. The chain couples TRBV21-1 to TRBJ2-7; the table names TRBD1, a call not compared with the DNA. TRBV21-1 is deemed a pseudogene. This CDR3 is built from 16 residues.

The chain joins TRBV29-1 to TRBJ2-7; D is tentatively TRBD1 or TRBD2 (6 bases each). V lost 2 bases and J lost 3, with 11 bases in between. The V gene's germline CDR1 is SQVTM and CDR2 ANQGSEA. CDR3 length: 13 amino acids. CDR3 protein: CSVETGANYEQYF. As DNA, the CDR3 is TGCAGCGTTGAAACGGGGGCCAACTACGAGCAGTACTTC.

This clonotype has a handful of counts. The V gene is TRBV7-2, the J gene TRBJ2-4; TRBD2 is a possible D gene (5 bases). V dropped 3 bases and J dropped 0 bases, with 12 bases sitting between them. The V gene's germline CDR1 is SGHTA and CDR2 FQGNSA. The CDR3 length is 16 residues. As DNA, the CDR3 is TGTGCCAGCAGCTTGGGCGGGCCGGTAGCCAAAAACATTCAGTACTTC. This sequence encodes CASSLGGPVAKNIQYF.

The chain carries TRBV28 and TRBJ2-3; D possibly corresponds to TRBD2 (5 bases). V was trimmed by 5 bases and J by 5 bases, leaving 17 bases between them. This CDR3 is 15 amino acids long. CDR1 and CDR2 (germline): MDHEN, SYDVKM. The CDR3 region is CASSHIGKELDTQYF. CDR3 DNA: TGTGCCAGCAGTCATATCGGGAAGGAATTAGATACGCAGTATTTT.

This clonotype appeared once. The V and J genes are TRBV7-6 and TRBJ2-2; 7 nucleotides match TRBD2. Germline V gives CDR1 SGHVS, CDR2 FNYEAQ. V gave up 1 base and J gave up 7 bases; unmatched junction bases: 15. This CDR3 spans 18 amino acids. CDR3 nucleotides: TGTGCCAGCAGCTTAGTTCTAGCGGAAGGAAAGAAGGACGGGGAGCTGTTTTTT. Its protein is CASSLVLAEGKKDGELFF.

The chain employs TRBV29-1 and TRBJ1-2; 9 bases match TRBD1. The V and J ends lost 5 bases and 4 bases, in that order; junction bases with no gene match: 2. The CDR3 loop spans 12 amino acids. The germline V gene has CDR1 SQVTM and CDR2 ANQGSEA. The CDR3: CSVRTGAYGYTF. For the CDR3, the DNA is TGCAGCGTTAGGACAGGGGCCTATGGCTACACCTTC.

The V gene is TRBV4-3, the J gene TRBJ2-7, with 12 bases that match TRBD2. The last part of the DNA fits TRBJ2-5 better; the J call may be wrong. CDR1 and CDR2 from the germline V gene are LGHNA and YSLEER. This CDR3 region has 17 residues. CDR3 sequence reads: CASSQGASGRAGETQYF. The CDR3 region has the DNA TGCGCCAGCAGCCAAGGGGCTAGCGGGAGGGCCGGGGAGACCCAGTACTTC.

This clonotype was seen a few times. The chain recombines TRBV10-3 with TRBJ1-6; D is unresolved. CDR3 length equals 14 residues. The germline V gene has CDR1 ENHRY and CDR2 SYGVKD. V gave up 5 bases and J gave up 7 bases, with 12 bases separating them. The CDR3 protein is CAISPDVTNSPLHF. The CDR3 region has the DNA TGTGCCATCAGTCCGGACGTCACCAATTCACCCCTCCACTTT.

The chain links TRBV24-1 to TRBJ2-5; D might be TRBD1 (6 bases). The length of the CDR3 is 13 residues. From germline, CDR1 is KGHDR and CDR2 SFDVKD. With 7 bases removed from V and 3 bases from J, the gap between germline ends came to 11 bases. CDR3 sequence: CATRGAGEETQYF. The CDR3 coding sequence is TGTGCCACCAGGGGGGCAGGGGAAGAGACCCAGTACTTC.

The CDR3 sequence: CASSFAAGGTGGRRGTEAFF. DNA for the CDR3: TGTGCCAGCAGCTTTGCGGCTGGGGGGACAGGGGGGCGGAGAGGTACTGAAGCTTTCTTT. This chain joins TRBV7-2 and TRBJ1-1, with TRBD1 matching 11 bases. This CDR3 contains 20 residues. Germline V lookup: CDR1 SGHTA, CDR2 FQGNSA. V shed 3 bases, J shed 5 bases, and the junction held 20 bases outside the gene matches.

The rearrangement uses TRBV7-2 and TRBJ2-3; D perhaps matches TRBD2 (6 bases). V was pared by 1 base and J by 1 base, with 12 bases between. CDR3 length: 16 residues. Germline CDR1 SGHTA, CDR2 FQGNSA. The CDR3 DNA reads as TGTGCCAGCAGCTTAGTTGTGGCTAGCGGCACAGATACGCAGTATTTT. This codes for CASSLVVASGTDTQYF.

This clonotype was observed a few times. V usage is TRBV6-5 and J usage is TRBJ1-6; 9 nucleotides agree with TRBD1. The CDR3 length is 15 residues. Looked up from germline, CDR1 is MNHEY and CDR2 is SVGAGI. V shed 5 bases and J 9 bases; nucleotides not matched to a gene: 8. CDR3 DNA sequence: TGTGCCAGCAGTCTGACCGGGACAGGGAGTTCACCCCTCCACTTT. It codes for CASSLTGTGSSPLHF.

The chain recombines TRBV29-1 with TRBJ2-5; 8 nucleotides match TRBD1. V was pared by 6 bases and J by 5 bases, with 8 bases of the junction left unmatched. CDR3 length: 13 amino acids. The V gene's germline CDR1 is SQVTM and CDR2 ANQGSEA. In DNA, the CDR3 is TGCAGCGTGTCACAGGGGGTGCGGGAGACCCAGTACTTC. This encodes CSVSQGVRETQYF.

This clonotype has more than one count but fewer than ten. The rearrangement links TRBV7-9 to TRBJ1-6; D gene unclear. CDR3 length: 15 residues. The ends were cut back, 3 bases at V and 3 bases at J, with 9 bases in the middle. Per the germline V gene, CDR1 is SEHNR and CDR2 is FQNEAQ (reference sequence). CDR3 in amino acids: CASSLRNDYNSPLHF. CDR3 bases: TGTGCCAGCAGCTTGCGTAACGACTATAATTCACCCCTCCACTTT.

This CDR3 is CASSSHGVREKLFF. In nucleotides, the CDR3 is TGTGCCAGCAGTTCCCACGGGGTTCGGGAAAAACTGTTTTTT. The chain carries TRBV27 and TRBJ1-4; D unclear. Trimming removed 4 bases at V and 8 bases at J, with 14 bases between. This CDR3 is 14 amino acids long. Germline CDR1 and CDR2: MNHEY and SMNVEV (reference sequence).